The T cell receptor beta chain described here comes from a study of cytomegalovirus exposure and HLA in healthy donors (TCRdb year 2017). Regarding the study in general: According to an earlier analysis of several hundred of the donors, about 179 million T cells yielded 95 million to 140 million unique TCR beta sequences and roughly 280 Gb of sequence data. Typing coverage differed by locus: A, B, C, DRB1 and DQB1 were typed in about 620-630 donors, DQA1 in 522, DPA1 in some 570, and DPB1 in around 490. Both class I and class II loci were covered by HLA typing, at four-digit resolution. An earlier analysis of several hundred of the donors used high-throughput TCR beta sequencing to judge whether each TCR beta V gene segment behaved as functional or pseudogenic. Four or five DR-DQ haplotypes were treated as single units for association and clustering because of strong linkage in the cohort. Rather than drawing on any new phenotypic data, the later analysis identified candidate immune exposures from TCR beta sequences and the way those sequences occurred across donors. Across some 400 genotyped donors of the cohort, an average of about 220,000 unique TCR beta nucleotide sequences per donor were sequenced, and roughly 18% of those sequences were non-productive. In a later genetic analysis, genome-wide SNP genotypes for about three fifths of the 666 donors were used, and that subset was treated as a discovery cohort. Of the roughly 400 genotyped donors, about 80% fell in the genetic ancestry cluster associated with self-reported Caucasian donors. Every discovery cohort repertoire had been produced on one sequencing platform. To study patterns of TCR occurrence, a later analysis re-analyzed previously published TCR beta repertoires from hundreds of donors and added high-resolution HLA genotyping. The aim of the study was to test whether cataloging public T cell receptors could identify signatures of past pathogen exposure. In addition to the first cohort of 650 to 750 subjects, a separate validation cohort of some 120 different subjects was used. The study used immunosequencing to profile the T cell repertoires of 600 to 850 subjects and linked those repertoires to cytomegalovirus serostatus. Donor age, sex, ethnicity and CMV serostatus were compiled alongside the repertoire data. High-throughput TCR immunosequencing, statistical association of individual TCRs with disease status, and machine learning were combined to predict cytomegalovirus infection status. An early release that covered some 630 HLA-typed donors contained approximately 300 gigabases of sequencing data and tens of millions of unique TCR sequences.

The cohort comprised more than 550 healthy bone marrow donors. At the time of sampling, every cohort member was nominally healthy, though immune exposures that went unrecorded were likely present. The donor was CMV seropositive and was included in the group of 289 seropositive cohort members. A peripheral blood sample was provided by each donor, and peripheral blood mononuclear cells were used for TCR beta sequencing. Genomic DNA extraction from the blood cell samples was performed with the Qiagen DNeasy Blood Extraction Kit. Study-wide conclusions, independent of this receptor: A further reported finding was that TCR beta sequences accurately predicted the HLA-A and HLA-B alleles for most subjects in the first cohort. A later analysis reported that several top co-occurrence clusters appeared linked to parvovirus B19, influenza, CMV and Epstein-Barr virus. The earlier analysis of 587 of the donors excluded around 17 rarely observed V segments, including chromosome 9 orphons, because counts were too low. Most TCR sequences were observed very rarely across donors, whereas some public TCRs were present in many individuals. Presence/absence analyses assumed roughly uniform sequencing depth across donors, an assumption that may not hold. In an earlier analysis of about 540 of the donors, most TCR beta V segments were observed in productive rearrangements about 87% or about 30% of the time, broadly matching IMGT annotations. Three of the identified cytomegalovirus-associated TCR beta chains were confirmed in vitro to be specific for cytomegalovirus antigens. In a later genetic analysis, a missense DCLRE1C variant was associated with V-gene and J-gene trimming of TCR beta chains, and the association was replicated in an independent cohort. CMV serostatus was the only immune exposure information available for the cohort. Correlated functional status among segregating V segments might be attributable to linkage disequilibrium, but an unknown experimental factor could not be ruled out. A group of highly shared sequence variants was considered likely to be a technical artifact of the sequencing pipeline. HLA typing was unavailable for some donors at each locus, so association tests used only the typed subset. Compared with equally common non-associated chains, HLA-associated TCR beta chains in a later analysis were more clonally expanded and had lower generation probabilities. According to a later analysis, most CMV-associated TCR beta chains appeared to be HLA-restricted, and the HLA associations seemed to be driven largely by CMV exposure. The classifier was reported to diagnose cytomegalovirus status with high specificity and sensitivity in both the original and validation cohorts. Assigning TCR associations to individual alleles was difficult when HLA alleles, especially DR and DQ, strongly co-occurred. Some IMGT-functional V segments, including TRBV6-2 and TRBV6-3, could not be told apart with the 87-base-pair reads, so those segments were excluded. The authors suggested that the approach could potentially be generalized to other disease states and immunological phenotypes. A later analysis associated 16,951 TCR beta sequences with specific HLA alleles at a false discovery rate of 0.05. In a later analysis, TCR association rates were found to vary across HLA loci, with the most associated TCRs seen for DRB1 alleles and the fewest for HLA-C alleles. According to a later genetic analysis, donors in an Asian-associated ancestry cluster had fewer N-insertions in productive TCRs than the approximately 700-donor mean. In the study, 164 TCR beta chains were listed as associated with cytomegalovirus. In this cohort, only TCR beta chains were sequenced, and detectable features were limited by the absence of alpha or paired-chain data.

Concerning this clone: Its cognate antigen has yet to be identified. Qualities for individual bases were not recorded, and no much larger clone is one base off.

At the junction V is shortened by 2 bases and J by 10 bases, with 19 bases in between. According to the germline V gene, CDR1 reads SGHDT and CDR2 reads YYEEEE. The CDR3 contains 15 residues, cysteine and phenylalanine counted. The CDR3 DNA has 45 bases and is translated from base 1. The method behind the library was the immunoSEQ multiplex PCR assay. For the multiplex PCR, a mixture combining 60 forward primers for TCR Vbeta segments and 13 reverse primers for TCR Jbeta segments was used. A multiplex PCR assay on genomic DNA amplified the CDR3 region of rearranged TCR beta genes. The Illumina HiSeq System was used to sequence the amplified TCR beta libraries as 87-base-pair reads. Per the authors' processing: In a later analysis, tens of millions of unique TCR beta chains were counted across the 650 to 750 repertoires, and approximately 11 million of these chains were shared by at least two donors. To remove PCR and sequencing errors, raw reads were error-corrected and collapsed into unique sequences using a nearest-neighbor algorithm that merged closely related sequences. To assign V, D and J gene segments, CDR3 sequences were aligned to IMGT reference sequences. For a sequence to be retained, at least a six-nucleotide match to both a V gene segment and a J gene segment was required. A rearrangement was called productive if the CDR3 had no stop codons and remained in frame with V and J, and every other rearrangement was called non-productive. CDR3 was defined by IMGT convention, running from the second conserved V-encoded cysteine to the conserved J-encoded phenylalanine. In an earlier analysis of more than 550 of the donors, sequences lacking an unambiguous match to a single V gene segment were excluded. In an earlier analysis of some 590 of the donors, V segments were called functional above 56.7% productive rearrangements and were called segregating when the between-donor standard deviation exceeded 5%. To diagnose cytomegalovirus status from the catalog of TCR beta chain sequences, a statistical classification framework was built. In a later analysis, V and J genes were assigned by comparing TCR nucleotide sequences against IMGT/GENE-DB human TR gene sequences. In a later analysis, CDR3 sequences and most-parsimonious VDJ recombination scenarios were assigned using the TCRdist pipeline. In a later analysis, every TCR beta chain was defined by the combination of its CDR3 amino acid sequence and its V-gene family, and reads without a unique V-gene family were dropped. To address suspected cross-contamination and a sequencing artifact, a later analysis removed around 590 highly shared, low-generation-probability nucleotide sequences. In a later analysis, a clonal expansion index for each public chain was calculated from normalized within-repertoire ranks of inferred template counts. Generation probabilities in a later analysis came from a VDJ recombination model fitted to out-of-frame rearrangements, and those results were checked against IGoR. In a later analysis, TCR-TCR, TCR-HLA and TCR-CMV co-occurrence was scored with hypergeometric tests, and a repertoire-size bias correction was applied to TCR pairs. False discovery rates were estimated in a later analysis by permuting HLA or CMV assignments 20 times. In a later analysis, co-occurring TCRs were grouped using DBSCAN, and TCRdist sequence similarity was added for clustering within HLA-allele-positive subsets. For co-occurrence clustering, repertoires with fewer than 30,000 or more than 120,000 public chains were excluded, along with several repertoires with anomalous nucleotide sharing. Imported from immuneACCESS, the table was reduced by TCRdb to in-frame sequences with V and J called. These copies leave out some clones; in studies compared against another copy, an unresolved V gene accounts for under half, and the cause of the remainder is not known. V and J calls and clone size come straight from that table; D and trimming were deduced from the DNA. The sample data list over 100,000 clones, and around 72% of these were observed just once. Approximately 4% of the sample is held by the ten biggest clonotypes.

Recombination connected TRBV5-6 to TRBJ2-1; matching of 6 bases hints at TRBD2 as the D gene. The sample taken for sequencing was PBMCs. The sequence derives from a man over 45 in good health and CMV-seropositive. The bases read TGTGCCAGCAGCTTCCGGGACTCGGGGCCAGGGGAGCAGTTCTTC. The translation is CASSFRDSGPGEQFF.